These T cell receptor beta chains were read from a single sample in a study of cytomegalovirus exposure and HLA in healthy donors. TCRdb's copy holds only in-frame clones and misses some; the assay was immunoSEQ multiplex PCR. The data show fewer than 250,000 clones, about 80% seen once. Material: PBMCs. These receptor sequences come from a male donor in good health and CMV-seronegative. CDR3s include the opening cysteine and the closing phenylalanine or tryptophan. The order of the fields is D gene, V gene, J gene, clone size, CDR3 DNA, CDR3 protein. The D gene is left open where the match is weak. Clone size is shown for a subset of rows, as once, few, many or a class of expanded clone.

.	TRBV27	TRBJ1-2	.	TGTGCCAGCAGTTTCTTCCCAGGGGTTAACTATGGCTACACCTTC	CASSFFPGVNYGYTF
.	TRBV6-4	TRBJ2-3	.	TGTGCCAGCAGTGACTCGCCAGGCCTGAGCACAGATACGCAGTATTTT	CASSDSPGLSTDTQYF
TRBD1	TRBV27	TRBJ1-4	.	TGTGCCAGCAGAGACAGGGGGGCTCTAACTAATGAAAAACTGTTTTTT	CASRDRGALTNEKLFF
TRBD1	TRBV10-3	TRBJ1-1	.	TGTGCCATCAGTGACTTACAGGGGTTGATGACTGAAGCTTTCTTT	CAISDLQGLMTEAFF
.	TRBV7-2	TRBJ2-5	.	TGTGCCAGCAGCTTCGATCGCAGGGGAGAGACCCAGTACTTC	CASSFDRRGETQYF
.	TRBV5-4	TRBJ1-2	.	TGTGCCAGCAGCTTGATCGGCGGTCGGGGGTATGGCTACACCTTC	CASSLIGGRGYGYTF
.	TRBV27	TRBJ2-7	.	TGTGCCAGCAGTTTGGGGGGGGCGCGGTTTGACCGGAGCTACGAGCAGTACTTC	CASSLGGARFDRSYEQYF
TRBD1	TRBV27	TRBJ1-5	.	TGTGCCACAGGGGACAGGGGGTTCAATCAGCCCCAGCATTTT	CATGDRGFNQPQHF
.	TRBV9	TRBJ1-1	.	TGTGCCAGCAGCGTCTCAGGGGTGGTGGGTATCGACACTGAAGCTTTCTTT	CASSVSGVVGIDTEAFF
.	TRBV5-1	TRBJ2-7	.	TGCGCCAGCAGCTTGGGACAGGCCCTCTCCTACGAGCAGTACTTC	CASSLGQALSYEQYF
.	TRBV28	TRBJ2-3	once	TGTGCCAGCACCCCATCTCTAACCACAGATACGCAGTATTTT	CASTPSLTTDTQYF
TRBD1	TRBV9	TRBJ2-3	.	TGTGCCAGCAGCCCCGACAGGGGGCTGAGAGATACGCAGTATTTT	CASSPDRGLRDTQYF
.	TRBV11-2	TRBJ1-4	once	TGTGCCAGCAGCTTAATGAGGGAAAAACTGTTTTTT	CASSLMREKLFF
.	TRBV5-1	TRBJ1-2	.	TGCGCCAGCAGAGCCGGGAGGAACTATGGCTACACCTTC	CASRAGRNYGYTF
TRBD2	TRBV6-5	TRBJ2-3	.	TGTGCCAGCAGTTACGCGGGAGACCTCACAGATACGCAGTATTTT	CASSYAGDLTDTQYF
TRBD1	TRBV28	TRBJ1-5	.	TGTGCCAGCAGTTTCGTCGGCAGGGGGTCAGATCAGCCCCAGCATTTT	CASSFVGRGSDQPQHF
.	TRBV27	TRBJ1-2	few	TGTGCCAGCAGTTTCGGCGGATCTAACTATGGCTACACCTTC	CASSFGGSNYGYTF
TRBD1	TRBV27	TRBJ2-2	.	TGTGCCAGCAGAGAACAGGGGGCACCCACCGGGGAGCTGTTTTTT	CASREQGAPTGELFF